The 15 T cell receptor beta chains below all came from one sample that was sequenced in a study of cytomegalovirus exposure and HLA in healthy donors. The primer mix had 60 Vbeta and 13 Jbeta primers. The table came from immunoSEQ multiplex PCR; TCRdb's copy has only in-frame clones and leaves some out. The table records around 150,000 clones, over 80% of them present only once. Sequencing was done on a sample of PBMCs. These receptors were collected from a male donor in good health and CMV-seronegative.

The J gene is TRBJ1-1, the V gene TRBV6-5, with D possibly matching TRBD1 (5 bases). The V gene lost 2 bases and the J gene lost 0 bases, with 13 bases spanning the gap. CDR1 and CDR2 (germline): MNHEY, SVGAGI. There are 16 residues in the CDR3. This chain's CDR3 is CASSYGQGSMNTEAFF. Here the CDR3 DNA reads TGTGCCAGCAGTTACGGGCAGGGAAGCATGAACACTGAAGCTTTCTTT.

The chain has TRBV19 and TRBJ2-4; 8 bases agree with TRBD2. Trimming cost V 4 bases and J 6 bases; bases outside gene matches: 5. This CDR3 is built from 14 residues. The germline V gene encodes CDR1 LNHDA and CDR2 SQIVND (reference sequence). CDR3: CASSRNRGGNIQYF. The CDR3 DNA sequence: TGTGCCAGTAGTAGAAATCGGGGGGGAAACATTCAGTACTTC.

The chain couples TRBV5-1 to TRBJ2-2; a possible D gene is TRBD1 (5 bases). Germline V CDR1 and CDR2: SGHRS, YFSETQ. The V end lost 3 bases, the J end lost 2 bases, and 17 bases lay between the germline ends. The CDR3 covers 17 residues. The CDR3 spells CASSCITGGSNTGELFF. As DNA, the CDR3 is TGCGCCAGCAGCTGTATCACAGGTGGGTCAAACACCGGGGAGCTGTTTTTT.

The rearrangement joins TRBV5-4 to TRBJ2-5, with D uncertain. Trimming left V 0 bases short and J 7 bases short, with 13 bases between. The CDR3 consists of 14 residues. CDR1 is SGHNT, CDR2 YYREEE, per germline (reference sequence). The CDR3 loop is CASSLGLPGGTQYF. The DNA of the CDR3 is TGTGCCAGCAGCTTGGGTCTTCCCGGCGGGACCCAGTACTTC.

The chain is built from TRBV27 and TRBJ2-3; D possibly corresponds to TRBD2 (5 bases). Germline-derived CDR1 and CDR2 are MNHEY and SMNVEV (reference sequence). The CDR3 is made up of 11 amino acids. V dropped 8 bases and J dropped 4 bases, with 7 bases sitting between them. CDR3 in DNA: TGTGCCAGCGGCGGGTCAGATACGCAGTATTTT. This gives the protein CASGGSDTQYF.

This chain joins TRBV19 and TRBJ2-1, with 8 positions matching TRBD2. The length of the CDR3 is 15 residues. CDR1 LNHDA and CDR2 SQIVND come from the germline V gene (reference sequence). J gave up 2 bases and V 6 bases, and 6 bases lay outside the gene matches. The CDR3 region is CASSTLAGPYNEQFF. The DNA for the CDR3 is TGTGCCAGTAGCACCCTAGCGGGCCCCTACAATGAGCAGTTCTTC.

The rearrangement links TRBV28 to TRBJ2-7; TRBD1 aligns across 10 bases. CDR3 length equals 13 residues. Germline V gene sequence: CDR1 MDHEN, CDR2 SYDVKM. V was clipped by 7 bases and J by 4 bases; unmatched bases: 4. For the CDR3, the DNA is TGTGCCAGCACCGGGACAGGGGAATACGAGCAGTACTTC. Amino acids: CASTGTGEYEQYF.

This clone was seen a few times. V and J are TRBV30 and TRBJ2-5; D is perhaps TRBD2 (6 bases). The CDR3 sequence is 19 residues long. Germline-derived CDR1 and CDR2 are GTSNPN and SVGIG (reference sequence). V lost 5 bases and J 3 bases, leaving 31 bases between the germline ends. The CDR3 protein is CAWGYSGVTRPLPKETQYF. The CDR3 coding sequence is TGTGCCTGGGGCTATTCGGGGGTAACGAGACCCTTACCGAAAGAGACCCAGTACTTC.

This clone was found a few times. This chain uses TRBV7-2 with TRBJ1-2; possibly TRBD1 for D (6 bases). Germline V gene lookup returns CDR1 SGHTA and CDR2 FQGNSA. V gave up 10 bases and J gave up 4 bases, with 16 bases separating them. This CDR3 is built from 13 residues. CDR3 sequence (DNA): TGTGCCATACCTATGACAGGCGCCTATGGCTACACCTTC. It is translated as CAIPMTGAYGYTF. Full variable domain (remainder filled in from reference TRBV7-2 and TRBJ1-2): GAGVSQSPSNKVTEKGKDVELRCDPISGHTALYWYRQSLGQGLEFLIYFQGNSAPDKSGLPSDRFSAERTGGSVSTLTIQRTQQEDSAVYLCAIPMTGAYGYTFGSGTRLTVV.

In regard to this clone: Other DNA sequences in this sample translate to the same CDR3. CDR3 DNA sequence: TGTGCCAGCAGCCCAGGGACAGGGTCGTACAATGAGCAGTTCTTC. Residues: CASSPGTGSYNEQFF. The chain joins TRBV6-5 to TRBJ2-1, with TRBD1 matching over 9 bases. The CDR3 is 15 amino acids. J lost 4 bases, V lost 6 bases, and 7 bases had no gene match. Germline CDR1 reads MNHEY; CDR2 reads SVGAGI.

The sample holds one count of this clone. The chain combines TRBV7-7 with TRBJ2-5; 12 nucleotides line up with TRBD2. J was trimmed by 1 base and V by 5 bases; bases with no gene match: 8. CDR1 and CDR2 from the germline V gene are SSHAT and FNYEAQ (reference sequence). The CDR3 is 17 amino acids. The CDR3 here is CASSIRLAGDFQETQYF. For the CDR3, the DNA is TGTGCCAGCAGCATTCGACTAGCGGGGGACTTCCAAGAGACCCAGTACTTC.

This clone was observed once. This sequence joins TRBV7-9 and TRBJ1-2, with D maybe TRBD1 (5 bases). The V and J ends lost 0 bases and 1 base respectively, with 12 bases between them. The germline V gene has CDR1 SEHNR and CDR2 FQNEAQ (reference sequence). The CDR3 is 16 amino acids. Written as DNA, the CDR3 is TGTGCCAGCAGCTTAGCTCCAGGGCCTCATAACTATGGCTACACCTTC. It specifies CASSLAPGPHNYGYTF.

The chain has TRBV15 and TRBJ2-2; D remains unclear. Trimming left V 0 bases short and J 0 bases short, with 11 bases between. Looked up from germline, CDR1 is LNHNV and CDR2 is YYDKDF (reference sequence). The CDR3 runs 17 residues. CDR3 residues: CATSREASYANTGELFF. For the CDR3, the DNA is TGTGCCACCAGCAGAGAGGCCAGTTACGCGAACACCGGGGAGCTGTTTTTT. Supplemented by reference TRBV15 and TRBJ2-2, the full variable domain reads DAMVIQNPRYQVTQFGKPVTLSCSQTLNHNVMYWYQQKSSQAPKLLFHYYDKDFNNEADTPDNFQSRRPNTSFCFLDIRSPGLGDTAMYLCATSREASYANTGELFFGEGSRLTVL.

V and J are TRBV4-1 and TRBJ2-7; 8 nucleotides align to TRBD1. V dropped 0 bases and J dropped 12; count of bases not matched to a gene: 4. The V gene's germline CDR1 is MGHRA and CDR2 YSYEKL. This CDR3 is 12 amino acids long. The CDR3 coding sequence is TGCGCCAGCAGCCAAGATGGACAGGGCCCGTACTTC. Its translation: CASSQDGQGPYF.

The rearrangement joins TRBV27 to TRBJ2-1; D remains ambiguous. This CDR3 contains 13 residues. Trimming removed 0 bases at V and 6 bases at J, with 6 bases between. Germline values: CDR1 MNHEY, CDR2 SMNVEV (reference sequence). The CDR3 loop reads CASSLSTPNEQFF. CDR3 in DNA: TGTGCCAGCAGTTTATCAACACCCAATGAGCAGTTCTTC.